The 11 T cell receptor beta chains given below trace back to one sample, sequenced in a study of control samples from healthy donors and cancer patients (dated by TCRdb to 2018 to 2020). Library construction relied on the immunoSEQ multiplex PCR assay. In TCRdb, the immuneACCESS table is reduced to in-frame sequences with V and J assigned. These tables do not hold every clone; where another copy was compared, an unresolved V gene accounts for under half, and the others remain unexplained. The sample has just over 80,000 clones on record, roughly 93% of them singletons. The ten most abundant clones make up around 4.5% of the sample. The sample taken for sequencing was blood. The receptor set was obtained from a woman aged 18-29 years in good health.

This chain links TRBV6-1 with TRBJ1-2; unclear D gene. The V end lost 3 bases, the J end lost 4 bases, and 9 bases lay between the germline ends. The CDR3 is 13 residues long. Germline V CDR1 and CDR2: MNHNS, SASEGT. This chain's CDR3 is CASSEISAYGYTF. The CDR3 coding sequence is TGTGCCAGCAGTGAGATCTCCGCCTATGGCTACACCTTC.

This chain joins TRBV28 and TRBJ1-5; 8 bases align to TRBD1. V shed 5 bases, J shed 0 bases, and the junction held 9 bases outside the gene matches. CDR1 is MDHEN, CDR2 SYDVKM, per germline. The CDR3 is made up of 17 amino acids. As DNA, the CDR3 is TGTGCCAGCAGTCCTTGGACAGGGACGAATAGCAATCAGCCCCAGCATTTT. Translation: CASSPWTGTNSNQPQHF. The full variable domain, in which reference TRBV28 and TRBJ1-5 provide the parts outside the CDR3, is DVKVTQSSRYLVKRTGEKVFLECVQDMDHENMFWYRQDPGLGLRLIYFSYDVKMKEKGDIPEGYSVSREKKERFSLILESASTNQTSMYLCASSPWTGTNSNQPQHFGDGTRLSIL.

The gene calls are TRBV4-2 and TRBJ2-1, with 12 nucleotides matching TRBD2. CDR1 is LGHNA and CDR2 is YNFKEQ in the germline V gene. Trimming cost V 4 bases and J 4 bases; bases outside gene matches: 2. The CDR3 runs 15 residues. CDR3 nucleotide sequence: TGTGCCAGCAGCCTGACTAGCGGGAGTTACAATGAGCAGTTCTTC. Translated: CASSLTSGSYNEQFF.

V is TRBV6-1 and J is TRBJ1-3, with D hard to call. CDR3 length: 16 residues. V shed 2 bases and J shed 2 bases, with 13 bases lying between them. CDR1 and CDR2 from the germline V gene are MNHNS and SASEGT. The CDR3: CASSESGTRPGNTIYF. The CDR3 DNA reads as TGTGCCAGCAGTGAATCGGGTACCAGGCCTGGAAACACCATATATTTT.

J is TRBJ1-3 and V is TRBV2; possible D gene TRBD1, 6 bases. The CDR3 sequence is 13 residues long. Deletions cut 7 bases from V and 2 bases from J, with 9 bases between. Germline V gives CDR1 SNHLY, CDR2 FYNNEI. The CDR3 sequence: CASNGGPGNTIYF. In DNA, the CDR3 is TGTGCCAGCAACGGGGGGCCTGGAAACACCATATATTTT.

The CDR3 spells CASSGGPGYNEQFF. The CDR3 DNA sequence: TGTGCCAGCAGCGGAGGGCCGGGCTACAATGAGCAGTTCTTC. V and J are TRBV7-2 and TRBJ2-1; TRBD2 is a possible D gene (6 bases). This CDR3 region has 14 residues. Trimming shortened V by 5 bases and J by 3 bases, and 11 bases separated the two germline ends. Per germline, CDR1 SGHTA and CDR2 FQGNSA.

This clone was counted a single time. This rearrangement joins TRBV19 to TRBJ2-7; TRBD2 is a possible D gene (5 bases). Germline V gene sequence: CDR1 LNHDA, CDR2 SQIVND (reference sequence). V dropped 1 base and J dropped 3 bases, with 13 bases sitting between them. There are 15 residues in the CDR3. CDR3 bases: TGTGCCAGTAGTATAGCAGAGGCCGGGAACTACGAGCAGTACTTC. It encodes CASSIAEAGNYEQYF.

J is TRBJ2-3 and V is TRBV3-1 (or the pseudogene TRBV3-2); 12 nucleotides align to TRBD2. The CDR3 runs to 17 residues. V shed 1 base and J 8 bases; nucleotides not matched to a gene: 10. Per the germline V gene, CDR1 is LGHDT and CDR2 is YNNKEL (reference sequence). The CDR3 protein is CASSQGLTSGGTGTQYF. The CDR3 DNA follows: TGTGCCAGCAGCCAAGGTCTCACTAGCGGGGGGACGGGTACGCAGTATTTT.

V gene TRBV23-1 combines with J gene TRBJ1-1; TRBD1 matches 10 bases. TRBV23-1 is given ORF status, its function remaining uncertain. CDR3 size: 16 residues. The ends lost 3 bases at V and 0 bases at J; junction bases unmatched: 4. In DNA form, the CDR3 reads TGCGCCAGCAGTCACCCCGGGACAGGGGTGAACACTGAAGCTTTCTTT. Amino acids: CASSHPGTGVNTEAFF.

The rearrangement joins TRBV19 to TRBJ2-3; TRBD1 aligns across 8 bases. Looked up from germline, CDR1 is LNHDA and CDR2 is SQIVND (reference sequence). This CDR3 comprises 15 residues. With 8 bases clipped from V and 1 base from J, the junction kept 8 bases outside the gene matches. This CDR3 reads CASLDRGRGTDTQYF. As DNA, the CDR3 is TGTGCCAGTCTCGACAGGGGTCGGGGCACAGATACGCAGTATTTT.

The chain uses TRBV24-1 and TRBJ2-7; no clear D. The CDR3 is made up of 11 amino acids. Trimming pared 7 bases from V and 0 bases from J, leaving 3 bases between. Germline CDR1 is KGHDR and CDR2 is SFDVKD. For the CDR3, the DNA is TGTGCCACCAGCGACTCCTACGAGCAGTACTTC. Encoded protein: CATSDSYEQYF.